The clone carrying this T cell receptor beta chain was seen a handful of times. Its antigen is currently unknown. The sample comes from a study of cytomegalovirus exposure and HLA in healthy donors. Study information: A prior study identified approximately 110 million unique TCR beta sequences from about 179 million T cells.

Unrecorded immune exposure was likely among donors, who were nominally healthy when sampled. Researchers ran the PCR with 60 Vbeta and 13 Jbeta primers. Clones were sequenced by immunoSEQ multiplex PCR, and TCRdb holds only the in-frame ones, with some missing. Here the sample spans under 200,000 clones, about 85% being singletons. Notes on the study in general: Using a false discovery rate of 0.05, a later analysis showed that approximately 17,000 TCR beta sequences were associated with HLA alleles. In a later analysis, several top co-occurrence clusters appeared linked to parvovirus B19, influenza, CMV and Epstein-Barr virus.

The CDR3 extends over 17 amino acids. Per the germline V gene, CDR1 is SGHRS and CDR2 is YFSETQ. V lost 1 base, J lost 4 bases, and 17 bases lay in between. The clonotype was recovered from a man in his thirties or forties in good health and CMV-seropositive. The chain uses TRBV5-1 and TRBJ2-2; D is undetermined. The sample comprised PBMCs. The CDR3 loop reads CASSLPDSSTVTGELFF. DNA for the CDR3: TGCGCCAGCAGCTTGCCCGACTCGTCCACGGTCACCGGGGAGCTGTTTTTT.